The entry below describes one T cell receptor (beta chain). The antigen is undetermined. The data stem from a study of T cell responses to AZD1222 COVID-19 vaccine. Measured with immunoSEQ multiplex PCR; TCRdb has only the in-frame clones, and not every one. This sample has more than 250,000 clones; approximately 95% occur once, and the top ten carry about 0.5%. Germline CDR1 reads SGHTA; CDR2 reads FQGTGA. This CDR3 has 14 amino acids. V shed 5 bases, J shed 6 bases, and the junction held 7 bases outside the gene matches. Findings and caveats of the study: Only five or six AZD1222 recipients were seropositive at baseline. Following two doses of AZD1222, Spike-specific TCR breadth and depth rose. White British donors predominated, females outnumbered males, and clonal diversity was possibly underestimated.

V usage is TRBV7-3 and J usage is TRBJ2-7, with 10 bases matching TRBD1. The receptor's source is an adult in good health. Specimen: peripheral blood, collected on day 0 of AZD1222 vaccination. This CDR3 reads CASSRDRGSGEQYF. CDR3 sequence (DNA): TGTGCCAGCAGCCGGGACAGGGGTTCAGGCGAGCAGTACTTC. Drawing the rest from reference TRBV7-3 and TRBJ2-7, the complete variable domain is GAGVSQTPSNKVTEKGKYVELRCDPISGHTALYWYRQSLGQGPEFLIYFQGTGAADDSGLPNDRFFAVRPEGSVSTLKIQRTERGDSAVYLCASSRDRGSGEQYFGPGTRLTVT.